A single sample is the source of the 9 T cell receptor beta chains below, sequenced in a study of response to subunit inactivated influenza vaccine. TCRdb re-analysed the RT-PCR reads in MiXCR, keeping a single row per CDR3 protein. The table has some 150,000 distinct CDR3 sequences, approximately 12% seen once. These data also formed part of another study, on T cells expressing NK-cell markers. Per that paper: A 5'RACE template switching approach incorporating UMIs was used to make TCR beta cDNA.

The source was CD8+ T cells sorted from PBMCs, collected approximately 12 days after vaccination. The receptor source for this set is a middle-aged man who received an inactivated influenza vaccine.

This chain joins TRBV20-1 and TRBJ2-7, with 9 bases aligning to TRBD2. The CDR3 extends over 16 amino acids. V gave up 0 bases and J gave up 5 bases; unmatched junction bases: 11. The germline V gene encodes CDR1 DFQATT and CDR2 SNEGSKA (reference sequence). CDR3 sequence (DNA): TGCAGTGCTAGAGATTTTTTTAGCGGGAGTGGAAACGAGCAGTACTTC. It yields the protein CSARDFFSGSGNEQYF.

Many counts were recorded for this clonotype. This sequence joins TRBV20-1 and TRBJ2-1; TRBD2 is a possible D gene (5 bases). The CDR3 runs 15 residues. Germline V gives CDR1 DFQATT, CDR2 SNEGSKA (reference sequence). V gave up 0 bases and J gave up 2 bases, with 11 bases separating them. CDR3 DNA: TGCAGTGCTAGAGATACCGCGGGCCCCTACAATGAGCAGTTCTTC. Protein sequence: CSARDTAGPYNEQFF.

This clonotype occurred a few times. The CDR3 sequence: CSVRASGANVLTF. The CDR3 region has the DNA TGCAGCGTGCGAGCCTCTGGGGCCAACGTCCTGACTTTC. V is TRBV29-1 and J is TRBJ2-6; unclear D gene. This CDR3 contains 13 residues. V was trimmed by 6 bases and J by 0 bases, leaving 6 bases between them. Germline assignment: CDR1 SQVTM and CDR2 ANQGSEA.

The chain employs TRBV28 and TRBJ2-5; 8 bases agree with TRBD2. This CDR3 has 14 residues. Germline V lookup: CDR1 MDHEN, CDR2 SYDVKM. Germline trimming cut 5 bases from V and 2 bases from J; bases unmatched to any gene: 4. CDR3 sequence: CASSVLAVQETQYF. In nucleotides, the CDR3 is TGTGCCAGCAGTGTACTAGCGGTTCAAGAGACCCAGTACTTC.

This clonotype showed up just a few times. The chain uses TRBV20-1 and TRBJ1-4, with 7 nucleotides matching TRBD1. The CDR3 totals 13 residues. Germline V gene sequence: CDR1 DFQATT, CDR2 SNEGSKA (reference sequence). The V segment lost 3 bases and the J segment 7 bases; nucleotides outside the gene matches: 5. CDR3 loop: CSARTGTFEKLFF. DNA for the CDR3: TGCAGTGCTAGGACAGGGACCTTTGAAAAACTGTTTTTT.

This clonotype was recorded a few times. The chain uses TRBV19 and TRBJ2-1; no clear D gene. The CDR3 has 13 residues. Germline-derived CDR1 and CDR2 are LNHDA and SQIVND (reference sequence). Deletions cut 7 bases from V and 8 bases from J, with 15 bases between. The CDR3 spells CASTRPPGYEQFF. The CDR3 DNA reads TGTGCCAGTACGCGGCCGCCTGGGTATGAGCAGTTCTTC.

This clonotype was picked up a small number of times. J is TRBJ2-1 and V is TRBV9; TRBD2 matches 11 bases. The germline gives CDR1 SGDLS, CDR2 YYNGEE. The CDR3 spans 16 residues. V dropped 3 bases and J dropped 9; count of bases not matched to a gene: 11. The CDR3 DNA reads as TGTGCCAGCAGCGCCACCCCGGGACTAGCGGCTATTGAGCAGTTCTTC. This translates into CASSATPGLAAIEQFF.

The sample holds many counts of this clonotype. The genes are TRBV4-1 and TRBJ2-3, with 8 nucleotides matching TRBD1. With V trimmed by 3 bases and J by 8 bases, 10 bases remained unmatched. Germline V gene lookup returns CDR1 MGHRA and CDR2 YSYEKL. This CDR3 has 15 amino acids. CDR3 sequence: CASSHRQGQGGTQYF. In DNA form, the CDR3 reads TGCGCCAGCAGCCATCGACAGGGGCAGGGAGGTACGCAGTATTTT.

This clonotype was counted ten times or more. V is TRBV29-1 and J is TRBJ2-5; no clear D gene. The CDR3 length is 10 residues. Trimming pared 5 bases from V and 4 bases from J, leaving 5 bases between. Germline CDR1 and CDR2: SQVTM and ANQGSEA. The CDR3: CSVPAETQYF. DNA for the CDR3: TGCAGCGTTCCCGCAGAGACCCAGTACTTC.